A selection of T cell receptor beta chains follows, all from one sample in a study of cytomegalovirus exposure and HLA in healthy donors. Repertoires were generated with immunoSEQ multiplex PCR, while TCRdb's copy carries only in-frame clones and drops some. Here the sample spans 100,000 to 150,000 clones, 60% to 85% being singletons. Sequenced material: PBMCs. Receptors were obtained from a man aged 25-40 years in good health and CMV-seronegative. Each CDR3 is given with its conserved first and last residue. Each record gives: clone size, D gene, J gene, CDR3 length, V gene, CDR3 protein. The D gene is left open where the match is weak. Not all rows give a size; the values are once, few, many and, for expanded clones, a class.

clone_size: NA
d_call: NA
j_call: TRBJ2-3
cdr3_length: 15
v_call: TRBV29-1
cdr3_aa: CSVDLSGRGTDTQYF

clone_size: NA
d_call: NA
j_call: TRBJ2-7
cdr3_length: 14
v_call: TRBV5-8
cdr3_aa: CASSLRGGPYEQYF

clone_size: NA
d_call: TRBD1
j_call: TRBJ2-5
cdr3_length: 13
v_call: TRBV9
cdr3_aa: CASSEMDRGTQYF

clone_size: NA
d_call: NA
j_call: TRBJ2-1
cdr3_length: 16
v_call: TRBV11-1
cdr3_aa: CASSRNRASGYNEQFF

clone_size: NA
d_call: NA
j_call: TRBJ2-7
cdr3_length: 14
v_call: TRBV4-1
cdr3_aa: CASSQVEAIYEQYF

clone_size: NA
d_call: NA
j_call: TRBJ1-6
cdr3_length: 14
v_call: TRBV4-3
cdr3_aa: CASSQESRNSPLHF

clone_size: NA
d_call: NA
j_call: TRBJ2-5
cdr3_length: 15
v_call: TRBV19
cdr3_aa: CASSMRQGGRETQYF

clone_size: NA
d_call: TRBD1
j_call: TRBJ2-1
cdr3_length: 15
v_call: TRBV5-1
cdr3_aa: CASSYAGTGWDEQFF

clone_size: NA
d_call: NA
j_call: TRBJ1-1
cdr3_length: 14
v_call: TRBV10-3
cdr3_aa: CAISDTLTRRKAFF

clone_size: NA
d_call: TRBD1
j_call: TRBJ1-1
cdr3_length: 13
v_call: TRBV7-3
cdr3_aa: CASSPTGDPPLLF

clone_size: few
d_call: TRBD1
j_call: TRBJ1-4
cdr3_length: 15
v_call: TRBV5-6
cdr3_aa: CASSGGQGLGEKLFF

clone_size: NA
d_call: NA
j_call: TRBJ1-2
cdr3_length: 13
v_call: TRBV2
cdr3_aa: CASRWRDLGGYTF

clone_size: NA
d_call: TRBD2
j_call: TRBJ2-3
cdr3_length: 17
v_call: TRBV4-2
cdr3_aa: CASSQEVQTSATDTQYF

clone_size: NA
d_call: NA
j_call: TRBJ1-2
cdr3_length: 13
v_call: TRBV4-3
cdr3_aa: CASSQDADYGYTF

clone_size: NA
d_call: NA
j_call: TRBJ1-5
cdr3_length: 15
v_call: TRBV19
cdr3_aa: CASTPDGGPGQPQHF

clone_size: NA
d_call: TRBD2
j_call: TRBJ2-1
cdr3_length: 17
v_call: TRBV5-1
cdr3_aa: CASSLEAASGRFDEQFF

clone_size: NA
d_call: TRBD1
j_call: TRBJ2-5
cdr3_length: 14
v_call: TRBV13
cdr3_aa: CASSSTTGTETQYF

clone_size: few
d_call: NA
j_call: TRBJ1-2
cdr3_length: 15
v_call: TRBV28
cdr3_aa: CASSPPNRAYYGYTF

clone_size: few
d_call: TRBD1
j_call: TRBJ2-5
cdr3_length: 14
v_call: TRBV28
cdr3_aa: CASSLQGGQETQYF

clone_size: NA
d_call: NA
j_call: TRBJ2-1
cdr3_length: 11
v_call: TRBV30
cdr3_aa: CAWSALYEQFF

clone_size: NA
d_call: TRBD2
j_call: TRBJ2-1
cdr3_length: 15
v_call: TRBV5-1
cdr3_aa: CASSLDGRPGNEQFF

clone_size: NA
d_call: NA
j_call: TRBJ1-1
cdr3_length: 13
v_call: TRBV18
cdr3_aa: CASSPGLNTEAFF

clone_size: NA
d_call: NA
j_call: TRBJ1-2
cdr3_length: 15
v_call: TRBV25-1
cdr3_aa: CASSLSRVDFYGYTF